This TCR beta chain was retrieved from a study of T-cell memory formation after mild COVID-19. Points from the study as a whole: Balance between CD4 and CD8 was seen in clones contracting day 15 to 85, and a CD4+ lean was seen in later expanders. The study found contracting CD4+ clones mainly in CM and EM and contracting CD8+ clones in EMRA. Proof of SARS-CoV-2 specificity was absent for the second-wave clones that crested on day 37. Some clones that responded turned up in pre-infection memory, which suggests that cross-reactive memory joined in.

The CDR3 is 15 amino acids. The germline gives CDR1 SGHTA, CDR2 FQGNSA. Germline trimming cut 1 base from V and 0 bases from J; bases unmatched to any gene: 3. Each CDR3 protein gets one entry after TCRdb re-called the 5' RACE reads with MiXCR. The table includes approximately 45,000 distinct CDR3 sequences, 6.6% detected once. At least ten counts were recorded for this clonotype. Its cognate antigen is unknown. This chain connects TRBV7-2 to TRBJ2-7; 7 bases agree with TRBD2. The sequenced sample consisted of PBMCs or a T cell subset sorted from them (not recorded which). The sequence was collected from an adult who had mild COVID-19 (a few samples of this study predate the infection). Cell type and time point are not known. The CDR3 sequence is CASSLEGGSSYEQYF. Here the CDR3 DNA reads TGTGCCAGCAGCTTAGAGGGCGGGAGCTCCTACGAGCAGTACTTC.